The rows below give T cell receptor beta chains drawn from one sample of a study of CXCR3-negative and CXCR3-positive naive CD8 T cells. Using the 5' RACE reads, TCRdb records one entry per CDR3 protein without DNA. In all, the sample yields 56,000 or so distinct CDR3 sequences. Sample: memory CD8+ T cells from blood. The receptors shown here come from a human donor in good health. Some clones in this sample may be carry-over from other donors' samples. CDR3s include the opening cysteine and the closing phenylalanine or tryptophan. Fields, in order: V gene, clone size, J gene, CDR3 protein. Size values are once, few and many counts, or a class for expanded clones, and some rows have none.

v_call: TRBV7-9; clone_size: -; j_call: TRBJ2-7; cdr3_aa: CASSPDRGTYEQYF
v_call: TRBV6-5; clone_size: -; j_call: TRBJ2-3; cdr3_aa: CASSPDPGTSGTDTQYF
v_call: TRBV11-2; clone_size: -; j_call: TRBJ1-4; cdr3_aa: CASGRAANEKLFF
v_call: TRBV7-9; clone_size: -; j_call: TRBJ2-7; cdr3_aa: CASSPSGTSGGEQYF
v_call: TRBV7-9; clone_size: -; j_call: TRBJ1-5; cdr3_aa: CASSYQASNQPQHF
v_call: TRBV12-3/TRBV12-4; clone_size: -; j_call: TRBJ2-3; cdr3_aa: CASSPPLAPRDTQYF
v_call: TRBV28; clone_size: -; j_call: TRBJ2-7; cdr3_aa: CASSNTFLGYEQYF
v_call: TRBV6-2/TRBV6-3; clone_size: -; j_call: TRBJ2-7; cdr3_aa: CASRTSSPLYEQYF
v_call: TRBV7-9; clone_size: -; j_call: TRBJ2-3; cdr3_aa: CASSPRTSSTDTQYF
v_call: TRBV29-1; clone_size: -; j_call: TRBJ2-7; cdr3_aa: CSVAHSSSYEQYF
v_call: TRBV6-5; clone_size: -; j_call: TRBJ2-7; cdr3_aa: CASSGVSSGVYYEQYF
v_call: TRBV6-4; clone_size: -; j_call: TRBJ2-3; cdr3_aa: CASSDGTSRGHNTQYF
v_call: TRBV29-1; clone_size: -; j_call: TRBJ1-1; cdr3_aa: CSVEGGDLNTEAFF
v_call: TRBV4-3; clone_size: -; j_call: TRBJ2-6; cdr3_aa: CASSPQGANVLTF
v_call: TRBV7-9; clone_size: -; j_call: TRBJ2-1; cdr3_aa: CASSLVRGVLNEQFF
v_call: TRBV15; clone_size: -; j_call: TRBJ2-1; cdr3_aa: CATSAGRGPNEQFF
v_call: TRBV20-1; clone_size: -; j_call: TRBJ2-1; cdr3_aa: CSASLGVSGNEQFF
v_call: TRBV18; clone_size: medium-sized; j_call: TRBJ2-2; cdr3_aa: CASYQGGGYTGELFF
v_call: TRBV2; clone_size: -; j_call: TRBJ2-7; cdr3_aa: CASSEGSVSYEQYF
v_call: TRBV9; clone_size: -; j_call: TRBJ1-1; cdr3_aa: CASSATGGTLNTEAFF
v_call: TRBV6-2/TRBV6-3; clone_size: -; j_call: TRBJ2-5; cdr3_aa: CASSYLPGTEETQYF
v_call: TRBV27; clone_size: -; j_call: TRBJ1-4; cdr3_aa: CASSFGRGLEKLFF
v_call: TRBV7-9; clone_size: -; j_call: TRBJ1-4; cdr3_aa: CASSLSGGTNEKLFF
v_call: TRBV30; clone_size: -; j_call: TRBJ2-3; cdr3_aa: CAWGWGTDTQYF
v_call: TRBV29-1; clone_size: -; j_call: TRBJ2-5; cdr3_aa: CSVDPGTGLRETQYF
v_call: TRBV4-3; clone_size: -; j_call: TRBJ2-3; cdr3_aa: CASSQTSGGPAITDTQYF
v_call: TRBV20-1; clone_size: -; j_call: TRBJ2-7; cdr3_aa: CSATETVSSYEQYF
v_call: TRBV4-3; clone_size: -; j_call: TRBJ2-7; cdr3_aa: CASSQESSGGLPSYEQYF
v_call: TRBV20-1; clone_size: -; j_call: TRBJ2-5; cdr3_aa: CSARDGGVAETQYF
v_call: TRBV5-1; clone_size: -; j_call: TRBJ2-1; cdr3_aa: CASSPGTGRDYDEQFF
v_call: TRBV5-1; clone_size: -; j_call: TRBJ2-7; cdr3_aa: CASSLSTSYEQYF
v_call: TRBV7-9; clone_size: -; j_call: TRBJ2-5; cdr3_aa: CASSAEGGRPTYGPQYF
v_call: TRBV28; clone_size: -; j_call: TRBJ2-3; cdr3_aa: CASSLSGGAKDTQYF
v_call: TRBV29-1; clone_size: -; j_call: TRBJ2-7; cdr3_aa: CSVEGRQASEQYF
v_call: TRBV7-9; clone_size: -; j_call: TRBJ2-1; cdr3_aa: CASSQLSRSYNEQFF
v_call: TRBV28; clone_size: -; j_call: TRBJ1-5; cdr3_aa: CASSQTGGLSNQPQHF
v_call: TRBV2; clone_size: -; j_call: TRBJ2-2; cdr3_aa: CASNSGLASGGELFF
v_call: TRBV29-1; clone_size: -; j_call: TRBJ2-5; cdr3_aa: CSVEVGGDRGQETQYF
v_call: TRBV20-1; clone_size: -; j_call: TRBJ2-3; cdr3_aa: CSARPRTGTYTQYF
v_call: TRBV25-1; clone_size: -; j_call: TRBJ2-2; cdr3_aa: CASTPAGTTSITGELFF
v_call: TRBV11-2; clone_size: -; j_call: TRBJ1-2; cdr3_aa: CASSPEGTSYQQGEGRGYTF
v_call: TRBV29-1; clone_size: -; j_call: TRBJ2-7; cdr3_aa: CSATQTYEQYF
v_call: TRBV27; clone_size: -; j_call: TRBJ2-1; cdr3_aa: CASSLSSGGLNEQFF
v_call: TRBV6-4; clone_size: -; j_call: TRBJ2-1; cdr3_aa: CASSGTSGSYNEQFF
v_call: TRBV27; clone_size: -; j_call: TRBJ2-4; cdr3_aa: CASSLSVPAENIQYF
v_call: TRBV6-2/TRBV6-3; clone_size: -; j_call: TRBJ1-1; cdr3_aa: CASTEENLMNTEAFF
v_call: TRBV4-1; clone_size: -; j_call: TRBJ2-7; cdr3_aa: CASSQVDDPRYEQYF
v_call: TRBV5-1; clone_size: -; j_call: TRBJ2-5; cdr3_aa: CASSDEETQYF